The 18 T cell receptor beta chains reported below all come from one sample, sequenced in a study of T cell changes during pregnancy in multiple sclerosis (dated by TCRdb to between 2019 and 2020). Library preparation employed the immunoSEQ multiplex PCR assay. TCRdb stores this immuneACCESS table with in-frame sequences only. Part of the clones is absent; in the studies checked, under half of the shortfall reflects unresolved V genes, and no reason is known for the rest. Here the sample has about 47,000 clones; 85% to 90% occur a single time. The top ten clonotypes cover around 8% of the sample. Sequencing used CD8+ T cells from peripheral blood mononuclear cells, obtained in the second trimester of pregnancy. Every receptor here comes from a female donor with multiple sclerosis, enrolled in a pregnancy study.

This clone was counted at least ten times. This rearrangement joins TRBV6-4 to TRBJ2-3; 11 bases match TRBD2. CDR1 and CDR2 (germline): MRHNA, SNTAGT. This CDR3 spans 16 amino acids. V gave up 3 bases and J gave up 4 bases; unmatched junction bases: 6. CDR3 bases: TGTGCCAGCAGTGAGAGTAGCGGGGGGGCCGCAGATACGCAGTATTTT. Amino acid sequence: CASSESSGGAADTQYF.

The V and J genes are TRBV5-6 and TRBJ2-3, with D possibly TRBD2 on 7 matching bases. Germline CDR1 is SGHDT and CDR2 is YYEEEE. The length of the CDR3 is 13 residues. The germline V and J ends were trimmed by 6 bases and 2 bases, with 10 bases remaining between them. CDR3 sequence: CASTAGATDTQYF. CDR3 in DNA: TGTGCCAGCACCGCGGGGGCCACAGATACGCAGTATTTT. The entire variable domain, with the rest obtained from reference TRBV5-6 and TRBJ2-3, is as follows: DAGVTQSPTHLIKTRGQQVTLRCSPKSGHDTVSWYQQALGQGPQFIFQYYEEEERQRGNFPDRFSGHQFPNYSSELNVNALLLGDSALYLCASTAGATDTQYFGPGTRLTVL.

This rearrangement joins TRBV2 to TRBJ2-1; 10 positions agree with TRBD2. J was trimmed by 6 bases and V by 8 bases; bases with no gene match: 7. The CDR3 sequence is 14 residues long. Germline V gene lookup returns CDR1 SNHLY and CDR2 FYNNEI. CDR3 bases: TGTGCCAGCGTTACTAGCGGGGCGTTCAATGAGCAGTTCTTC. This gives the protein CASVTSGAFNEQFF.

This chain's CDR3 is CASSIGTSGINEQFF. Here the CDR3 DNA reads TGTGCCAGTAGTATTGGGACTAGCGGGATAAATGAGCAGTTCTTC. V usage is TRBV19 and J usage is TRBJ2-1; 13 nucleotides match TRBD2. After removal of 3 bases from V and 7 bases from J, the junction contained 3 bases not matched to a gene. This CDR3 is 15 amino acids long. CDR1 is LNHDA and CDR2 is SQIVND in the germline V gene (reference sequence).

V and J are TRBV19 and TRBJ1-4; D gene uncertain. The germline V and J ends were trimmed by 0 bases and 5 bases, with 4 bases remaining between them. The length of the CDR3 is 13 residues. Germline CDR1 is LNHDA and CDR2 is SQIVND (reference sequence). The CDR3 DNA reads TGTGCCAGTAGTATAGACGGGAATGAAAAACTGTTTTTT. Protein: CASSIDGNEKLFF. Variable domain in full (rest from reference TRBV19 and TRBJ1-4): DGGITQSPKYLFRKEGQNVTLSCEQNLNHDAMYWYRQDPGQGLRLIYYSQIVNDFQKGDIAEGYSVSREKKESFPLTVTSAQKNPTAFYLCASSIDGNEKLFFGSGTQLSVL.

The V and J genes are TRBV7-9 and TRBJ1-2; 10 bases are shared with TRBD1. This CDR3 contains 14 residues. The germline V gene encodes CDR1 SEHNR and CDR2 FQNEAQ (reference sequence). The V segment lost 1 base and the J segment 6 bases; nucleotides outside the gene matches: 2. CDR3 sequence: CASSLVGTGDGYTF. The CDR3 DNA reads as TGTGCCAGCAGCTTAGTTGGGACAGGGGATGGCTACACCTTC.

The V call is TRBV9, the J call TRBJ2-3; 12 nucleotides align to TRBD2. Germline V gene sequence: CDR1 SGDLS, CDR2 YYNGEE. The CDR3 runs to 19 residues. The V segment lost 1 base and the J segment 6 bases; nucleotides outside the gene matches: 15. This CDR3 reads CASSVLGLTSGGPGDTQYF. CDR3 coding DNA: TGTGCCAGCAGCGTACTTGGTTTGACTAGCGGGGGCCCCGGGGATACGCAGTATTTT. Variable domain in full (rest from reference TRBV9 and TRBJ2-3): DSGVTQTPKHLITATGQRVTLRCSPRSGDLSVYWYQQSLDQGLQFLIQYYNGEERAKGNILERFSAQQFPDLHSELNLSSLELGDSALYFCASSVLGLTSGGPGDTQYFGPGTRLTVL.

The chain carries TRBV28 and TRBJ2-7, with D perhaps TRBD1 (6 bases). Deletions cut 7 bases from V and 3 bases from J, with 19 bases between. Germline loops: CDR1 MDHEN, CDR2 SYDVKM. CDR3 length: 15 amino acids. As DNA, the CDR3 is TGTGCCAGCACCGCACGACAGGCGCTCGGCTACGAGCAGTACTTC. It specifies CASTARQALGYEQYF.

The chain joins TRBV6-1 to TRBJ1-3; D uncertain. CDR1 and CDR2 from the germline V gene are MNHNS and SASEGT. The CDR3 covers 15 residues. V was pared by 0 bases and J by 0 bases, with 6 bases between. CDR3: CASSEAIASGNTIYF. In nucleotides, the CDR3 is TGTGCCAGCAGTGAAGCGATAGCCTCTGGAAACACCATATATTTT.

The gene calls are TRBV4-1 and TRBJ1-5; a possible D gene is TRBD1 (5 bases). This CDR3 spans 16 amino acids. Germline-derived CDR1 and CDR2 are MGHRA and YSYEKL. The V gene lost 6 bases and the J gene lost 0 bases, with 15 bases spanning the gap. The CDR3 region is CASSSDRAISNQPQHF. The CDR3 DNA is TGCGCCAGCAGTTCCGACAGAGCAATTAGCAATCAGCCCCAGCATTTT.

V usage is TRBV27 and J usage is TRBJ1-2; D possibly corresponds to TRBD1 (6 bases). CDR3 length: 14 residues. Germline V CDR1 and CDR2: MNHEY, SMNVEV (reference sequence). V was cut by 5 bases and J by 7 bases, with 17 bases left in between. The CDR3 loop is CASSPVQGGAGYTF. DNA of the CDR3: TGTGCCAGCAGTCCGGTACAGGGTGGGGCTGGCTACACCTTC.

The rearrangement links TRBV6-5 to TRBJ2-7, with 11 bases matching TRBD2. Germline V gene data show CDR1 as MNHEY and CDR2 as SVGAGI. This CDR3 spans 15 amino acids. With 2 bases clipped from V and 5 bases from J, the junction kept 5 bases outside the gene matches. As DNA, the CDR3 is TGTGCCAGCAGTTACGCTACTAGCGGGAGACACGAGCAGTACTTC. Protein sequence: CASSYATSGRHEQYF.

Concerning this clone: At one end the junction does not follow the germline gene, possibly because of a read error. V and J are TRBV7-7 and TRBJ1-1; 9 bases agree with TRBD1. There are 18 residues in the CDR3. Germline V gene sequence: CDR1 SSHAT, CDR2 FNYEAQ (reference sequence). CDR3 loop: CASSLDRLSDRGNTEAFF. In DNA, the CDR3 is TGTGCTAGCAGCTTAGATCGGTTGTCGGACAGGGGGAACACTGAAGCTTTCTTT.

The chain uses TRBV5-5 and TRBJ2-7; D possibly corresponds to TRBD2 (5 bases). The CDR3 totals 17 residues. The V and J ends lost 6 bases and 6 bases respectively, with 28 bases between them. Germline lookup yields CDR1 SGHKS and CDR2 YYEKEE (reference sequence). This CDR3 is CASTSFRFTRDASEQYF. Here the CDR3 DNA reads TGTGCCAGCACCTCCTTTCGTTTTACTAGAGATGCATCCGAGCAGTACTTC. The whole variable domain, remainder taken from reference TRBV5-5 and TRBJ2-7, is DAGVTQSPTHLIKTRGQQVTLRCSPISGHKSVSWYQQVLGQGPQFIFQYYEKEERGRGNFPDRFSARQFPNYSSELNVNALLLGDSALYLCASTSFRFTRDASEQYFGPGTRLTVT.

The chain combines TRBV27 with TRBJ2-1; 7 bases are a match to TRBD2. J lost 3 bases, V lost 2 bases, and 7 bases had no gene match. The CDR3 sequence is 16 residues long. CDR1 and CDR2 (germline): MNHEY, SMNVEV (reference sequence). This CDR3 reads CASSLSLGGGYNEQFF. CDR3 coding DNA: TGTGCCAGCAGTTTAAGCTTGGGGGGGGGCTACAATGAGCAGTTCTTC.

The J gene is TRBJ2-7, the V gene TRBV9, with D possibly TRBD1 on 6 matching bases. The CDR3 contains 11 residues. Per germline, CDR1 SGDLS and CDR2 YYNGEE. V gave up 4 bases and J gave up 7 bases, with 9 bases separating them. This CDR3 reads CASSSTGEQYF. The CDR3 DNA sequence: TGTGCCAGCAGCTCCACAGGGGAGCAGTACTTC.

The chain is built from TRBV13 and TRBJ2-5; D is perhaps TRBD1 (7 bases). The length of the CDR3 is 15 residues. V shed 5 bases and J shed 3 bases, with 16 bases lying between them. Germline values: CDR1 PRHDT, CDR2 FYEKMQ (reference sequence). CDR3 sequence: CASSDRDSGEETQYF. Here the CDR3 DNA reads TGTGCCAGCAGCGACAGGGACTCGGGGGAAGAGACCCAGTACTTC.

The CDR3 nucleotides are TGTGCCAGCAGCTTTGCGCTTGGACAGGTTCACTACGAGCAGTACTTC. Translated, it gives CASSFALGQVHYEQYF. V and J are TRBV12-1 and TRBJ2-7; TRBD1, the table's D call, was not compared with the DNA. TRBV12-1 counts as a pseudogene. The CDR3 consists of 16 residues.